This entry features one TCR beta chain sequence. The table lists this clonotype with a few counts. Its specific antigen is unknown. It has no much larger one-base neighbor in the sample; base qualities were not kept. The instrument was an Illumina HiSeq 2500. Quantitative 5'-RACE with molecular barcodes was used to prepare TCR beta libraries. The original methods were these. Disease-linked TCR variants were identified with a new computational method built on a probabilistic model of VDJ rearrangement. The public sequencing data were trimmed at Q25 with fastp and processed into clonotypes with MiXCR by TCRdb, which kept only in-frame beta chains. Duplicate CDR3 protein sequences are folded into a single record with the most common DNA and genes. The V and J calls follow TCRdb's processing rather than the paper's. This sample lists 800,000 to 900,000 distinct CDR3 sequences; about 11% were detected once. The ten largest account for roughly 0.51% of the sample.

At the junction V is shortened by 8 bases and J by 2 bases; bases outside the gene matches: 8. The CDR3, from cysteine to phenylalanine, totals 14 residues. Only CDR3 DNA remains: 42 bases, in frame from the first base. This record belongs to a study of CD8 T cells in ankylosing spondylitis (dated by TCRdb to 2016 to 2017). Some background on the complete study: To find TCR variants linked to disease, the study profiled T cell receptor beta repertoires in ankylosing spondylitis patients and healthy donors. The full study cohort was made up of 25 ankylosing spondylitis patients and about a hundred healthy donors. Peripheral blood was sampled, and synovial fluid was also collected from ankylosing spondylitis patients.

Results the study describes overall, beyond this receptor: The disease-linked clones had a CD8+ phenotype and were found at relatively low frequencies in peripheral blood. The disease-linked clones were reported as significantly enriched in matched synovial fluid samples from ankylosing spondylitis patients. Blood from ankylosing spondylitis patients appeared to be characterized by a TCR beta motif composed of about eight highly homologous amino acid variants. Some motif variants had previously been reported in the synovial fluid and blood of reactive arthritis patients, which suggests shared mechanisms of disease initiation.

The chain joins TRBV12-3 or TRBV12-4 to TRBJ1-2; TRBD1 agrees with 7 junctional bases. The sequencing sample was made of blood, either unsorted or a sorted T cell fraction (not recorded which). This clonotype originated in a male donor with ankylosing spondylitis. Read as DNA, the sequence is TGTGCCAGCGTCACGGCGACAGGGAACTATGGCTACACCTTC. Translated, it reads CASVTATGNYGYTF.